This T cell receptor beta chain is from a study of CD8+ T cells in alopecia areata (dated by TCRdb to 2016 to 2019). Some background on the complete study: Skin from C3H/HeJ donors aged 6-12 months with spontaneous alopecia was grafted onto female C3H/HeJ recipients aged roughly 7-11 weeks. RNA was extracted with the PAXgene miRNA kit for fixed scalp, the miRNeasy kit for PBMCs, and the RNeasy kit for mouse skin. Scalp tissue and sorted CD4+ and CD8+ peripheral blood T cells from patchy and totalis/universalis alopecia areata patients and from healthy controls were covered by human TCRbeta sequencing. The study used high-throughput TCRbeta sequencing to examine T cell clonal expansion in alopecia areata, in both the C3H/HeJ mouse model and human patients. Scalp clonality was compared among normal scalp (n=4), patchy alopecia areata scalp (n=8), and alopecia totalis/universalis scalp (n=8). TCRbeta CDR3 regions were amplified by immunoSEQ multiplex PCR using 35 Vbeta forward and 13 Jbeta reverse primers.

The library was made by the immunoSEQ multiplex PCR assay. RNA was extracted from all samples and reverse transcribed into cDNA, which served as template for TCR sequencing. SuperScript III was used to make first-strand cDNA, primed with a 2:1 mix of oligo-dT and random hexamers. Amplification bias was assessed with a synthetic immune receptor repertoire, and residual bias was removed computationally. Libraries were sequenced on Illumina HiSeq with 60 bp reads covering the CDR3, read from J toward V. Per the original workflow: Raw reads were preprocessed to remove errors, and CDR3 was defined by IMGT conventions from the conserved cysteine to phenylalanine. Clonality was computed by normalizing Shannon entropy by log2 of the number of productive unique TCRs and subtracting the result from 1. CD4 or CD8 identity of scalp clones was inferred by cross-referencing scalp TCRbeta sequences with sorted blood CD4 and CD8 repertoires. TCRdb retrieved this table from immuneACCESS and kept in-frame rearrangements only. Not all clones are present; in checked studies, unresolved V genes account for under half, and no reason is known for the remainder. V, J and clone size were drawn from that table, and D and trimming were deduced from the DNA. The sample comprises about 120,000 clones, and every one was counted more than once. About 20% of the sample comes from the top ten.

Turning to this clone: No antigen is known for it. Here, both gene names and germline sequences come from the mouse. The read ends 4 residues before the CDR3 terminus; that terminus is restored from the germline J gene.

Looking up the germline V gene (reference sequence) yields CDR1 FNHDT and CDR2 SITEND. There are 13 amino acids in the CDR3, from cysteine to phenylalanine inclusive. Shown are 27 bases from within the CDR3, in frame from base 1. The research as a whole found: TCR sequences shared between patients were less clear than in mice, possibly partly because of HLA diversity in the patient population. Unlike mouse skin, which is dominated by gammadelta T cells, normal human skin has resident alphabeta T cells that are also sequenced, and this complicates analysis of the scalp TCR repertoire. Compared with normal scalp, lesional scalp had higher clonality and more expanded CD8+ clones, particularly in alopecia totalis/universalis, a pattern that suggests antigenic drive.

This TCR derives from a C3H/HeJ mouse with alopecia areata. Mice of this strain bear MHC haplotype H2-k. Here the chain combines TRBV19 and TRBJ2-5, with TRBD2 identical over 7 junction bases. Sequenced sample: lesional skin. The CDR3 bases that were read are TGTGCCAGCAGTATATTGGGGGGTGAC. It translates as CASSILGGD. The CDR3, in full, reads CASSILGGDTQYF.